The 3 T cell receptor beta chains presented below share a single source sample, sequenced in a study of technical replicates of blood from a few donors. The repertoire was sequenced with immunoSEQ multiplex PCR; TCRdb's copy has only in-frame clones and lacks some. The table includes 74,000 or so clones, over 80% detected once. Sequencing was done on a sample of T cells isolated from PBMCs. The receptors here all came from a human donor in good health.

The gene calls are TRBV4-2 and TRBJ2-1, with D unclear. In germline, CDR1 is LGHNA, CDR2 YNFKEQ. Deletions cut 0 bases from V and 0 bases from J, with 15 bases between. CDR3 length: 18 residues. CDR3 DNA sequence: TGTGCCAGCAGCCAAGAACCCCCCGACTTCCCCTCCTACAATGAGCAGTTCTTC. Encoded protein: CASSQEPPDFPSYNEQFF.

This sequence joins TRBV30 and TRBJ1-5, with a tentative D call TRBD1 (6 bases). V lost 0 bases and J 1 base, leaving 7 bases between the germline ends. Per germline, CDR1 GTSNPN and CDR2 SVGIG (reference sequence). This CDR3 spans 14 amino acids. The CDR3 region has the DNA TGTGCCTGGAGTGTAGGACAGAGCAATCAGCCCCAGCATTTT. Protein product: CAWSVGQSNQPQHF. The whole variable domain, remainder taken from reference TRBV30 and TRBJ1-5, is SQTIHQWPATLVQPVGSPLSLECTVEGTSNPNLYWYRQAAGRGLQLLFYSVGIGQISSEVPQNLSASRPQDRQFILSSKKLLLSDSGFYLCAWSVGQSNQPQHFGDGTRLSIL.

This clone showed up just once. The chain uses TRBV9 and TRBJ1-1, with D tentatively TRBD1 (5 bases). Germline-derived CDR1 and CDR2 are SGDLS and YYNGEE. V lost 4 bases, J lost 8 bases, and 21 bases lay in between. The CDR3 runs 15 residues. The CDR3 sequence: CASSPHPGEVTEAFF. The CDR3 DNA reads as TGTGCCAGCAGCCCACACCCGGGGGAGGTAACCGAAGCTTTCTTT.